This entry concerns a single T cell receptor beta chain. This receptor's antigen is unknown. No qualities accompany the bases; no much larger clone lies one base away. The data originate from a study of CD8+CD57+ T cells in acquired aplastic anemia (dated by TCRdb to the late 2010s). Study-level background: A mean of approximately 3 ug of DNA, ranging from roughly 0.18 to 30 ug, was extracted from sorted CD4+ and CD8+ cells. An average of around 10 million reads for CD4+ cells and 12 million or so reads for CD8+ cells was obtained from healthy donor samples.

Its CDR3 holds 17 amino acids, cysteine through phenylalanine. This entry keeps only the CDR3 DNA: 51 bases, framed from base 1. The germline V gene yields SGHRS for CDR1 and YFSETQ for CDR2. V and J are trimmed by 0 bases and 5 bases, and the gene matches miss 7 bases of the junction. Genomic DNA was used as template for profiling of TCR beta VDJ combinations and CDR3 sequences. TCR repertoire sequencing was run on an Illumina HiSeq 2000. The study's own analysis went as follows. Repertoire assessment relied on Simpson's diversity index, CDR3 size and DJ length profiles, and TRBV/TRBJ rearrangement plots. The most abundant DNA sequence in the deep sequencing data was taken as the immunodominant clone. CDR3 amino acid sequences were checked for sharing across subjects and were also compared against the VDJdb database and published repertoires. TCRdb trimmed the raw reads at Q25, called clones with MiXCR and kept productive beta chains. Records with the same CDR3 protein are collapsed into one entry carrying the most frequent genes and DNA. It is TCRdb's table, rather than the study itself, that gives the V and J calls and clone size. For this sample there are some 220,000 distinct CDR3 sequences; 30% to 35% appear just once. The ten largest account for about 1.1% of the sample.

The study deep-sequenced TCR repertoires of sorted CD4+ and CD8+ blood T cells from severe aplastic anemia patients and healthy subjects. Ficoll-Paque density gradient centrifugation was used to isolate peripheral blood mononuclear cells. Before DNA extraction, CD4+ and CD8+ T cells were sorted by FACS or by magnetic beads. Beyond this particular receptor, the publication reports: No significant difference in CD8+ Simpson's diversity was found between patients and healthy controls (P=0.060). Around 31 CD8+ CDR3 sequences were shared between patients and controls but appeared highly expressed in patients and within their immunodominant clones.

Recombination joined TRBV5-1 with TRBJ2-1, and 11 junctional nucleotides match TRBD2. The specimen sequenced was sorted CD4+, CD8+, or CD8+CD57+ T cells (not recorded which) from PBMCs. The receptor was derived from a human donor in good health, serving as a control. The nucleotide sequence reads TGCGCCAGCAGCTTGGTCCCTAGCGGGGGGCAAGACAATGAGCAGTTCTTC. This translates into CASSLVPSGGQDNEQFF. This CDR3, with the reference TRBV5-1 and TRBJ2-1 proteins standing in past its ends, gives the full variable domain KAGVTQTPRYLIKTRGQQVTLSCSPISGHRSVSWYQQTPGQGLQFLFEYFSETQRNKGNFPGRFSGRQFSNSRSEMNVSTLELGDSALYLCASSLVPSGGQDNEQFFGPGTRLTVL.